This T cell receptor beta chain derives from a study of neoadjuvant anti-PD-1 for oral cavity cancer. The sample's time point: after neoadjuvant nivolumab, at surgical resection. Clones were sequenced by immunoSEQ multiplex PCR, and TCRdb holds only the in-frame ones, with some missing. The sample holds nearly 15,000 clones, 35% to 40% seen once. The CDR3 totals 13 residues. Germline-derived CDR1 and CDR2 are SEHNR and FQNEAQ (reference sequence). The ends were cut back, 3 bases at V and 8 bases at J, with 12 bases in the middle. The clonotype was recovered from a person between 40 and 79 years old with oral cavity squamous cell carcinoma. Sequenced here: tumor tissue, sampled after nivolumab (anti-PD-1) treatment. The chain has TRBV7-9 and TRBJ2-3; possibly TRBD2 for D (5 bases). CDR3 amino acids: CASSLDGGGTQYF. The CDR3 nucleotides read TGTGCCAGCAGCTTGGACGGAGGCGGTACGCAGTATTTT.